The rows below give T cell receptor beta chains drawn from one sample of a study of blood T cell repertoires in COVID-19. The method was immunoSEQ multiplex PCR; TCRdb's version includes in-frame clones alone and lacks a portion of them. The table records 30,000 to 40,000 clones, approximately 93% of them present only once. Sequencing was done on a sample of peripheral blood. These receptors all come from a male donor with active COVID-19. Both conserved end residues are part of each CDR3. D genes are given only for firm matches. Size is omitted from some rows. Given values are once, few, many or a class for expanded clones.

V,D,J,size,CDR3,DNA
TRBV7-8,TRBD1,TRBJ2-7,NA,CASSLTLLDRVDVYEQYF,TGTGCCAGCAGCCTTACCCTCCTGGACAGGGTGGACGTTTACGAGCAGTACTTC
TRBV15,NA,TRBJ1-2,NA,CATSRTTEYGYTF,TGTGCCACCAGCAGAACGACTGAGTATGGCTACACCTTC
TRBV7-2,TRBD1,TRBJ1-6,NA,CASSLAYRGADSPLHF,TGTGCCAGCAGCTTAGCGTACAGGGGTGCTGATTCACCCCTCCACTTT
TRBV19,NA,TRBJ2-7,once,CASGQTYEQYF,TGTGCCAGTGGCCAGACCTACGAGCAGTACTTC
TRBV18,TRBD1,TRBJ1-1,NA,CASSPTTGEGTEAFF,TGTGCCAGCTCACCAACGACAGGGGAGGGGACTGAAGCTTTCTTT
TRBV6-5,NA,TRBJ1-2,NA,CASSYAPSDKSYTF,TGTGCCAGCAGTTATGCCCCCTCAGACAAGAGCTACACCTTC
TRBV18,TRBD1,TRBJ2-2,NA,CASSPPLGAGTGGIGELFF,TGTGCCAGCTCACCACCTCTAGGCGCTGGGACAGGGGGCATCGGGGAGCTGTTTTTT
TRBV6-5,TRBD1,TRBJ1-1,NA,CASTQGYRGYFF,TGTGCCAGCACCCAAGGCTACAGGGGGTATTTCTTT
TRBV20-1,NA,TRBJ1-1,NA,CSASSGWDTEAFF,TGCAGTGCTAGTTCGGGATGGGACACTGAAGCTTTCTTT
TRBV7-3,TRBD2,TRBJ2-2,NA,CASSLTRQGGTGELFF,TGTGCCAGCAGCTTAACAAGGCAGGGAGGGACCGGGGAGCTGTTTTTT
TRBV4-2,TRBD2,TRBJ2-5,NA,CASSQEVLAGAKETQYF,TGTGCCAGCAGCCAAGAGGTACTAGCGGGGGCTAAAGAGACCCAGTACTTC
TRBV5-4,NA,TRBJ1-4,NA,CASSLSATNEKLFF,TGTGCCAGCAGCTTGTCAGCAACTAATGAAAAACTGTTTTTT
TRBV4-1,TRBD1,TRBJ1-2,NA,CASSQHPTGPTYGYTF,TGCGCCAGCAGCCAACACCCGACAGGGCCGACCTATGGCTACACCTTC
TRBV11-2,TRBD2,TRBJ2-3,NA,CASSSPRGVADTQYF,TGTGCCAGCAGCTCTCCGCGGGGGGTCGCAGATACGCAGTATTTT
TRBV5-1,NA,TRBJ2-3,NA,CASSLGNRENTQYF,TGCGCCAGCAGCTTGGGCAACAGGGAAAATACGCAGTATTTT
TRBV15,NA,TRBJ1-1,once,CATSESMNTEAFF,TGTGCCACCAGCGAGAGTATGAACACTGAAGCTTTCTTT
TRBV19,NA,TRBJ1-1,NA,CASSAHRDPQNTEAFF,TGTGCCAGTAGTGCGCACAGGGATCCCCAGAACACTGAAGCTTTCTTT
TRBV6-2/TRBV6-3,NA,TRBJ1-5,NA,CASSNFGGSNQPQHF,TGTGCCAGCAGCAATTTCGGGGGAAGCAATCAGCCCCAGCATTTT
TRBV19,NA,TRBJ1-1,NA,CASLGGITLNTEAFF,TGTGCCAGCCTGGGGGGAATAACGCTGAACACTGAAGCTTTCTTT
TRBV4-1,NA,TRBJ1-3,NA,CASSQDGRSGVWNTIYF,TGCGCCAGCAGCCAAGATGGTCGTTCCGGGGTTTGGAACACCATATATTTT
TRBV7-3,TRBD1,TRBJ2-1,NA,CASSDSGQSYNEQFF,TGTGCCAGCAGCGACTCGGGACAGTCTTACAATGAGCAGTTCTTC
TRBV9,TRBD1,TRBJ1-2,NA,CASSPRDRNYLSGGYTF,TGTGCCAGCAGCCCCAGGGACAGAAACTACCTATCTGGAGGCTACACCTTC
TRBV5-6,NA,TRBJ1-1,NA,CASRQRLNTEAFF,TGTGCCAGCAGACAGAGATTGAACACTGAAGCTTTCTTT
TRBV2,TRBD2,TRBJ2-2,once,CASKFLAGDTGELFF,TGTGCCAGCAAGTTCCTAGCGGGGGACACCGGGGAGCTGTTTTTT
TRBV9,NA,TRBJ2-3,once,CASSVATGVGTDTQYF,TGTGCCAGCAGCGTAGCTACGGGGGTTGGCACAGATACGCAGTATTTT
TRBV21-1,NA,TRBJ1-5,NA,CASSKLPEAHNQPQHF,TGTGCCAGCAGCAAACTTCCAGAGGCACACAATCAGCCCCAGCATTTT
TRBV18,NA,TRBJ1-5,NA,CASSPPVTAGLRQPQHF,TGTGCCAGCTCACCCCCCGTTACGGCAGGGTTGCGTCAGCCCCAGCATTTT
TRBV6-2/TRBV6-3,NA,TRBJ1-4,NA,CASSYPGGSEKLFF,TGTGCCAGCAGTTACCCGGGGGGAAGTGAAAAACTGTTTTTT
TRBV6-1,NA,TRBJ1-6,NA,CASSEIVGDKSDSPLHF,TGTGCCAGCAGTGAGATCGTCGGGGACAAGAGTGATTCACCCCTCCACTTT
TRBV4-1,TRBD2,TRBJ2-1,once,CASNYLWAGGYNEQFF,TGCGCCAGCAACTATCTGTGGGCGGGGGGGTACAATGAGCAGTTCTTC
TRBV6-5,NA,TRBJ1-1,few,CASSYIGSGGGTEAFF,TGTGCCAGCAGTTACATAGGTTCTGGCGGGGGCACTGAAGCTTTCTTT
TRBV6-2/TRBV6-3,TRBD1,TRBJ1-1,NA,CASSYSGTGQNTEAFF,TGTGCCAGCAGTTACTCGGGGACAGGGCAGAACACTGAAGCTTTCTTT
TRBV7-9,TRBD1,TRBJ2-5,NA,CASSFPTGPETQYF,TGTGCCAGCAGCTTCCCGACAGGGCCAGAGACCCAGTACTTC
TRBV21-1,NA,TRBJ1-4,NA,CASSKGRGVNEKLFF,TGTGCCAGCAGCAAAGGGAGGGGCGTTAATGAAAAACTGTTTTTT
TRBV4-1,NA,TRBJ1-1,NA,CASSQYRDSEAFF,TGCGCCAGCAGCCAGTACAGGGATTCTGAAGCTTTCTTT
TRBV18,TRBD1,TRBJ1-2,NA,CASSLSGQGDYGYTF,TGTGCCAGCTCGCTTTCGGGACAGGGGGACTATGGCTACACCTTC
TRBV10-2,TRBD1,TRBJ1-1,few,CASSELGQGVTEAFF,TGCGCCAGCAGTGAGTTGGGACAGGGGGTCACTGAAGCTTTCTTT
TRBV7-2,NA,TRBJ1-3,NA,CASSLWELRASGNTIYF,TGTGCCAGCAGCTTATGGGAATTGAGGGCCTCTGGAAACACCATATATTTT
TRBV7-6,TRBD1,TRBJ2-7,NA,CASSLADRGVYEQYF,TGTGCCAGCAGCTTAGCGGACAGGGGGGTGTACGAGCAGTACTTC
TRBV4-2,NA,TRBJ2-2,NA,CASSHKIKGRGFAGELFF,TGTGCCAGCAGCCACAAGATCAAGGGGCGAGGCTTCGCCGGGGAGCTGTTTTTT
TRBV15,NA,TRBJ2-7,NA,CATSRDRIYEQYF,TGTGCCACCAGCAGAGATCGTATCTACGAGCAGTACTTC
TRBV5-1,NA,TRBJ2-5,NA,CASSFRETQYF,TGCGCCAGCAGCTTCCGAGAGACCCAGTACTTC